This T cell receptor (beta chain) emerged from a study of T cell repertoires in cytomegalovirus infection. V shed 6 bases, J shed 6 bases, and the junction held 4 bases outside the gene matches. Germline V CDR1 and CDR2: MNHEY, SVGAGI. The CDR3 totals 13 residues. TCRdb recomputed calls from the reads with MiXCR, one row per CDR3 protein. This sample yields about 570,000 distinct CDR3 sequences, of which approximately 40% are seen a single time; 48% belongs to the top ten. Comment on this clonotype: Its specificity is unknown.

The TCR was taken from a human donor in good health (CMV status not recorded). Some clones in this sample may be carry-over from other donors' samples. The J gene is TRBJ1-1, the V gene TRBV6-5; 10 bases agree with TRBD1. The sequencing used cultured PBMCs, collected from culture after CMV antigen stimulation. The CDR3 nucleotides are TGTGCCAGCAGACGTGGACAGGGGGCTGAAGCTTTCTTT. This sequence encodes CASRRGQGAEAFF.